This TCR beta chain was found in a study of T-cell reconstitution after alpha-beta-depleted transplantation in children. As it was prepared, the TCRbeta library received unique molecular identifiers. TCRdb recomputed calls from the PCR reads with MiXCR, one row per CDR3 protein. This sample has some 520,000 distinct CDR3 sequences; around a third occur once, and the top ten carry 2.4%. Germline CDR1 is SQVTM and CDR2 is ANQGSEA. Trimming removed 4 bases from V and 2 bases from J; junction bases left unmatched: 4. This CDR3 is 13 amino acids long. This chain joins TRBV29-1 and TRBJ1-1, with 7 bases lining up with TRBD1. This TCR came from a human donor who donated a stem cell graft to a child with aplastic anemia. The input for sequencing was PBMCs from the stem cell graft donor, taken from the stem cell graft. Here the CDR3 reads CSVATGPNTEAFF. The CDR3 DNA reads TGCAGCGTTGCGACAGGGCCCAACACTGAAGCTTTCTTT.